A selection of T cell receptor beta chains follows, all from one sample in a study of patients and donors after allogeneic stem cell transplantation. TCRdb called the RT-PCR reads again in MiXCR, with one record for every CDR3 protein. Here the sample spans some 880,000 distinct CDR3 sequences, more than 15% being singletons. The sequenced sample was blood, either unsorted or a sorted T cell fraction (not recorded which). These receptors all stem from a human donor who was either an allogeneic HSCT recipient or a stem cell or donor lymphocyte infusion donor (not recorded which). It is not recorded whose cells these are; they may come from a transplant donor. The conserved cysteine and the conserved F or W are not part of the CDR3 here. Fields, in order: V gene, clone size, CDR3 protein. The size field is filled for only some rows; it gives once, few, many or a size class.

TRBV4-3	-	ASSRASMNTEAF
TRBV5-6	-	ASRFRSGGANNEQF
TRBV4-1	few	ASRRVGEATGANVLT
TRBV7-8	few	ASRDDSHSGNTIY
TRBV29-1	-	SSSEAL
TRBV5-1	-	ASSLSVLAGGDEQY
TRBV20-1	-	SATQGGDTQY
TRBV6-5	-	ASSKGQKQY
TRBV6-1	-	ASSGTRRLTYEQY
TRBV5-1	few	ASSLTHRVEDEKLF